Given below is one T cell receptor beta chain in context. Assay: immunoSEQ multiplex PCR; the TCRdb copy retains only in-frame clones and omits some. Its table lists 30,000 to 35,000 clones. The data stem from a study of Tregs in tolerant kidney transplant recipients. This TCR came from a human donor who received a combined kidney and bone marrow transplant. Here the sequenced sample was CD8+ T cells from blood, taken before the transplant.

This CDR3 reads CASSAFSGNGGYTF. The DNA read from the CDR3 is TGTGCCAGTAGTGCCTTTTCAGGGAATGGAGGC. This chain uses TRBV19 with TRBJ1-2, with D possibly matching TRBD1 (5 bases). The read halts 3 residues ahead of the CDR3 end, with the missing end drawn from the germline J gene. CDR1 LNHDA and CDR2 SQIVND come from the germline V gene (reference sequence). CDR3 length equals 14 residues.